Below, one T cell receptor beta chain is given with its context. Its antigen is currently unknown. V was clipped by 0 bases and J by 6 bases, with 6 bases between them. Per germline, CDR1 MNHEY and CDR2 SVGAGI. The CDR3 is 12 amino acids. This sample is part of a study of somatic mutations in cytotoxic T cells in rheumatoid arthritis. Findings and limits, study-wide: The slight TRBV07 underrepresentation in rheumatoid arthritis patients received no adjustment for multiple comparisons. Age was associated with higher CD8+ clonality in rheumatoid arthritis patients, not in healthy controls.

After CD4+ and CD8+ cells were isolated by positive magnetic bead selection, their purity was checked by flow cytometry. The repertoire was sequenced with immunoSEQ multiplex PCR; TCRdb's copy has only in-frame clones and lacks some. Of over 15,000 clones listed, 70% to 90% were seen once; the top ten hold around 15%. Sequenced input: CD8+ T cells sorted from blood. This receptor was taken from a man aged 40-49 years in good health. V gene TRBV6-5 combines with J gene TRBJ2-7; unclear D gene. Written as DNA, the CDR3 is TGTGCCAGCAGTTACTCGAAGGGCGAGCAGTACTTC. Its protein product is CASSYSKGEQYF.